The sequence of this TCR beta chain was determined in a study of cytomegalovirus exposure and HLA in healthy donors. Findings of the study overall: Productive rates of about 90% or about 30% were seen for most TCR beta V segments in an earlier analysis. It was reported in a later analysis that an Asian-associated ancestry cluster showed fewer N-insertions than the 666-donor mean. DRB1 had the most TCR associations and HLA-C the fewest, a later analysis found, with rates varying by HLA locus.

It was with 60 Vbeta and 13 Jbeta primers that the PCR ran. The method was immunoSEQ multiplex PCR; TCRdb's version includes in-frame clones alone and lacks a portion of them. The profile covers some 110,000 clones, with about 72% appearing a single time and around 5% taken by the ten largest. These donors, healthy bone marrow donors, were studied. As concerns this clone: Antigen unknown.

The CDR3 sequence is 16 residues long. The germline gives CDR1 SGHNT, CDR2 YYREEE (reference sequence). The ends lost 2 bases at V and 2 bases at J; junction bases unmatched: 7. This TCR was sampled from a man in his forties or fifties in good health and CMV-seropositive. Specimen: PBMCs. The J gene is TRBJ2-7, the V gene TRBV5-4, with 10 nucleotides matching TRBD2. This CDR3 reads CASSFSNSGRPYEQYF. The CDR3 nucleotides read TGTGCCAGCAGCTTTTCTAATAGCGGGAGGCCCTACGAGCAGTACTTC. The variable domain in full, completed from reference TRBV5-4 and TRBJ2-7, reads ETGVTQSPTHLIKTRGQQVTLRCSSQSGHNTVSWYQQALGQGPQFIFQYYREEENGRGNFPPRFSGLQFPNYSSELNVNALELDDSALYLCASSFSNSGRPYEQYFGPGTRLTVT.